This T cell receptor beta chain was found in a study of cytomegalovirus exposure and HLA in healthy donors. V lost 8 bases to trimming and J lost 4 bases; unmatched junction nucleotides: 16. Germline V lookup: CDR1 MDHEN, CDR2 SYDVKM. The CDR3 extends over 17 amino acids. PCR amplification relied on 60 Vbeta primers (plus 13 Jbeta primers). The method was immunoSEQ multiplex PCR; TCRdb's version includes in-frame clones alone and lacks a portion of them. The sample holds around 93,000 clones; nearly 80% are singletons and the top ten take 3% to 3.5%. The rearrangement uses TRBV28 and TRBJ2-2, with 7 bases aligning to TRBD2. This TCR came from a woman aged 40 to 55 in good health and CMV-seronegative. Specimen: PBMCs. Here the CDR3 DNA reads TGTGCCAGCGAGTTTCCCCTCGGGGGGTCGGGCACCGGGGAGCTGTTTTTT. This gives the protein CASEFPLGGSGTGELFF.